The subject of this entry is one T cell receptor (beta chain). Clones were read by immunoSEQ multiplex PCR, and TCRdb kept only the in-frame ones, dropping some. The table has more than 55,000 clones, approximately 90% seen once; the top ten hold over 1%. Per the germline V gene, CDR1 is LGHNA and CDR2 is YNFKEQ. The CDR3 runs 14 residues. Trimming at V came to 4 bases and at J to 6 bases, leaving 7 bases not matched to a gene. The data belong to a study of T cell changes during pregnancy in multiple sclerosis. The J gene is TRBJ2-3, the V gene TRBV4-2; TRBD2 agrees at 7 bases. Sequenced material: peripheral blood, taken in the third trimester of pregnancy. This sequence originates from a female donor with multiple sclerosis, enrolled in a pregnancy study. The CDR3 nucleotides read TGTGCCAGCAGCCCTGGACTAGATGGTGATACGCAGTATTTT. As protein: CASSPGLDGDTQYF.